This T cell receptor (beta chain) emerged from a study of OX40 agonist ivuxolimab in advanced cancers. V shed 6 bases and J shed 4 bases, with 8 bases lying between them. Germline V lookup: CDR1 SEHNR, CDR2 FQNEAQ (reference sequence). This CDR3 is built from 12 residues. As for this clone: The antigen is undetermined. This same CDR3 is encoded by further DNA sequences in the sample.

Study results and caveats: Circulating CD4+ and CD8+ T cells showed clonal expansion by week 6 at 0.1 to 3.0 mg/kg. Expanded clones were, on average, more numerous among CD8+ T cells than CD4+.

Sequencing used immunoSEQ multiplex PCR; TCRdb keeps in-frame clones, though not all of them. The sample has around 53,000 clones; approximately 75% are singletons. The sequences come from CD4+ or CD8+ T cells sorted from blood, collected in a trial of the OX40 agonist ivuxolimab. The V and J genes are TRBV7-9 and TRBJ2-3; D is undetermined. The TCR comes from an adult with an advanced solid tumor such as melanoma, head and neck, liver or kidney cancer. CDR3 bases: TGTGCCAGCAGTCAGACTGCAGATACGCAGTATTTT. This translates into CASSQTADTQYF.